These 10 T cell receptor beta chains came from one sample sequenced in a study of CXCR3-negative and CXCR3-positive naive CD8 T cells. General study results and limits: Greater hydrophobicity was found in TRB CDR3s of CXCR3-positive naive cells than of CXCR3-negative naive cells.

These receptors' antigens are unknown. The method, 5' RACE with UMI labels, was used to prepare the TRB cDNA libraries. TCRdb reprocessed the 5' RACE reads and reports one entry per CDR3 protein, with no DNA. Its listing shows about 98,000 distinct CDR3 sequences. Material: naive CXCR3+ CD8+ T cells from blood. The subset was: CD45RO-CCR7+CD27+CD95- naive CD8+ T cells expressing CXCR3 (TNR3+). The receptor set was obtained from a human donor in good health. Some clones in this sample may be carry-over from other donors' samples.

This chain joins TRBV5-1 and TRBJ1-5; checking the TCRdb D call of TRBD1 is not possible without DNA. Germline CDR1 is SGHRS and CDR2 is YFSETQ. This CDR3 region has 16 residues. CDR3 protein: CASSFSDRPDGQPQHF.

The chain carries TRBV5-1 and TRBJ1-1; no DNA is available, so the TRBD1 call from TCRdb remains unchecked. Per germline, CDR1 SGHRS and CDR2 YFSETQ. The CDR3 has 15 residues. The CDR3 loop reads CASNWGDGENTEAFF.

The V gene is TRBV15, the J gene TRBJ2-7; with no DNA, the TCRdb D assignment of TRBD2 cannot be verified. The CDR3 is 13 residues long. The V gene's germline CDR1 is LNHNV and CDR2 YYDKDF (reference sequence). The CDR3 here is CATSSYSGDEQYF.

This sequence joins TRBV28 and TRBJ2-3; TCRdb names TRBD2, which stays unverified in the absence of DNA. Germline lookup yields CDR1 MDHEN and CDR2 SYDVKM. CDR3 length equals 16 residues. The CDR3 region is CASSETSGRAIDTQYF.

This clonotype ranks as medium-sized in terms of frequency. The CDR3: CASSLRTSGDTQYF. The chain employs TRBV7-9 and TRBJ2-3. Germline V gene data show CDR1 as SEHNR and CDR2 as FQNEAQ (reference sequence). This CDR3 has 14 amino acids. The full variable domain, completed using reference TRBV7-9 and TRBJ2-3, is DTGVSQNPRHKITKRGQNVTFRCDPISEHNRLYWYRQTLGQGPEFLTYFQNEAQLEKSRLLSDRFSAERPKGSFSTLEIQRTEQGDSAMYLCASSLRTSGDTQYFGPGTRLTVL.

The chain combines TRBV7-9 with TRBJ1-1; TCRdb picks TRBD1, but there is no DNA to check that call. This CDR3 has 17 residues. CDR1 and CDR2 (germline): SEHNR, FQNEAQ (reference sequence). The CDR3 here is CASSPLPGTGTFDEAFF.

The genes are TRBV12-3 or TRBV12-4 and TRBJ2-7; without DNA, the TCRdb call of TRBD1 cannot be checked. This CDR3 comprises 15 residues. The CDR3 loop reads CASSFGGPPSYEQYF.

The rearrangement links TRBV28 to TRBJ2-1; TCRdb returns TRBD2, unconfirmable since there is no DNA. This CDR3 region has 17 residues. Germline V CDR1 and CDR2: MDHEN, SYDVKM. CDR3 loop: CASRVHRTSGGYNEQFF.

The rearrangement joins TRBV7-6 to TRBJ2-2; TCRdb picks TRBD1, but there is no DNA to check that call. Germline CDR1 and CDR2: SGHVS and FNYEAQ. The CDR3 spans 13 residues. CDR3 protein: CATRDSGGGELFF.

The chain employs TRBV7-8 and TRBJ2-2; TCRdb designates TRBD1, a call that cannot be tested without DNA. Germline V lookup: CDR1 SGHVS, CDR2 FQNEAQ. CDR3 size: 18 residues. The CDR3 sequence: CASSLGVFRETNTGELFF.